These 3 T cell receptor beta chains were all obtained from the same sample, sequenced in a study of blood T cell repertoires in COVID-19. Profiled with immunoSEQ multiplex PCR; TCRdb holds only in-frame clones, not every one. The repertoire holds about 100,000 clones, almost 90% seen once, with 5% in the top ten. What was sequenced was peripheral blood. The receptors here all came from a human donor in a cohort sampled during active COVID-19.

The chain uses TRBV7-9 and TRBJ2-7; 12 bases match TRBD2. The V gene end was trimmed by 5 bases and the J gene end by 4 bases; junction bases not matched to a gene: 3. This CDR3 comprises 14 residues. Looked up from germline, CDR1 is SEHNR and CDR2 is FQNEAQ (reference sequence). The CDR3 bases are TGTGCCAGCAGCGGGACTAGCGGGTCTTACGAGCAGTACTTC. Translated, it gives CASSGTSGSYEQYF.

This chain links TRBV6-5 with TRBJ1-4; a possible D gene is TRBD1 (6 bases). Trimming left V 7 bases short and J 3 bases short, with 9 bases between. The CDR3 runs 13 residues. Per the germline V gene, CDR1 is MNHEY and CDR2 is SVGAGI. The CDR3 nucleotides read TGTGCCAGCATCAGGACAGCTAATGAAAAACTGTTTTTT. Translating it yields CASIRTANEKLFF.

The chain combines TRBV19 with TRBJ2-2; no firm D call. CDR3 length: 14 amino acids. V was trimmed by 3 bases and J by 5 bases, leaving 10 bases between them. CDR1 and CDR2 from the germline V gene are LNHDA and SQIVND (reference sequence). CDR3 coding DNA: TGTGCCAGTAGTATTCGACTCCAAACCGGGGAGCTGTTTTTT. Translating gives CASSIRLQTGELFF.